One sample yielded the 20 T cell receptor beta chains listed below, sequenced in a study of blood T cell repertoires in COVID-19. The data were produced by immunoSEQ multiplex PCR, yet TCRdb's version contains in-frame clones alone and is incomplete. In the table there are approximately 180,000 clones, 80% to 95% of which are singletons. The sample consisted of peripheral blood. These receptors were collected from a man aged 45-65 years with acute or convalescent COVID-19.

This clone was found once. The chain links TRBV5-5 to TRBJ2-2, with a weak D call TRBD2 (5 bases). There are 15 residues in the CDR3. Per the germline V gene, CDR1 is SGHKS and CDR2 is YYEKEE (reference sequence). V lost 4 bases and J lost 5, with 15 bases in between. DNA of the CDR3: TGTGCCAGCAGCCGACCGGGGATGGGAACCGGGGAGCTGTTTTTT. Translation: CASSRPGMGTGELFF.

V gene TRBV28 combines with J gene TRBJ2-5; TRBD1 matches 9 bases. Trimming took 5 bases from V and 2 from J; bases not matched to a gene: 9. This CDR3 is built from 16 residues. Germline CDR1 is MDHEN and CDR2 is SYDVKM. DNA of the CDR3: TGTGCCAGCAGTAGCCTCCGGGACAGGGAGCAAGAGACCCAGTACTTC. It encodes CASSSLRDREQETQYF.

V and J are TRBV3-1 (or the pseudogene TRBV3-2) and TRBJ2-5; a possible D gene is TRBD2 (5 bases). The CDR3 loop spans 15 amino acids. The V and J ends lost 6 bases and 0 bases respectively, with 14 bases between them. Germline values: CDR1 LGHDT, CDR2 YNNKEL (reference sequence). The DNA of the CDR3 is TGTGCCAGCAGAGCTAGTGGGGAGAACCAAGAGACCCAGTACTTC. This sequence encodes CASRASGENQETQYF.

The J gene is TRBJ1-2, the V gene TRBV6-5; D may be TRBD1 (5 bases). There are 13 residues in the CDR3. Germline V gives CDR1 MNHEY, CDR2 SVGAGI. The V end lost 2 bases, the J end lost 2 bases, and 6 bases lay between the germline ends. The CDR3, as DNA: TGTGCCAGCAGTTACGACAGCAACTATGGCTACACCTTC. This codes for CASSYDSNYGYTF.

This clone was recorded once. This sequence joins TRBV2 and TRBJ1-5; D not resolved. Deletions cut 9 bases from V and 0 bases from J, with 15 bases between. The CDR3 spans 15 residues. Germline CDR1 and CDR2: SNHLY and FYNNEI. The CDR3 nucleotides are TGTGCCAGTCGATCCGGGTCCTCTAGCAATCAGCCCCAGCATTTT. Protein: CASRSGSSSNQPQHF. Together with reference TRBV2 and TRBJ1-5, the CDR3 gives the full variable domain: EPEVTQTPSHQVTQMGQEVILRCVPISNHLYFYWYRQILGQKVEFLVSFYNNEISEKSEIFDDQFSVERPDGSNFTLKIRSTKLEDSAMYFCASRSGSSSNQPQHFGDGTRLSIL.

This clone was recorded only once. J is TRBJ2-5 and V is TRBV4-3; tentative D call: TRBD2 (6 bases). The V gene's germline CDR1 is LGHNA and CDR2 YSLEER. Trimming cost V 0 bases and J 6 bases, with 20 bases left between them. CDR3 length: 17 amino acids. This CDR3 reads CASSQEYNPGLRKTQYF. CDR3 sequence (DNA): TGCGCCAGCAGCCAAGAGTATAACCCGGGACTCAGGAAGACCCAGTACTTC.

The chain links TRBV7-9 to TRBJ1-4; tentative D call: TRBD1 (6 bases). The germline V gene has CDR1 SEHNR and CDR2 FQNEAQ (reference sequence). Trimming removed 5 bases from V and 8 bases from J, with 12 bases in between. The CDR3 has 13 amino acids. DNA for the CDR3: TGTGCCAGCAGCGAACAGGGCTGGGAAAAACTGTTTTTT. Encoded protein: CASSEQGWEKLFF.

The genes are TRBV6-2 or TRBV6-3 and TRBJ2-4; D call uncertain. Germline V CDR1 and CDR2: MNHEY, SVGEGT. The CDR3 is 14 amino acids. V lost 2 bases to trimming and J lost 1 base, with 6 bases between them. CDR3 nucleotide sequence: TGTGCCAGCAGTTACGCCGGGGCCAAAAACATTCAGTACTTC. Amino acids: CASSYAGAKNIQYF.

The CDR3 loop is CASKQAGMRTDTQYF. CDR3 coding DNA: TGTGCCAGCAAACAAGCGGGAATGAGGACAGATACGCAGTATTTT. The gene calls are TRBV6-5 and TRBJ2-3; 7 bases line up with TRBD2. There are 15 residues in the CDR3. Germline trimming cut 7 bases from V and 3 bases from J; bases unmatched to any gene: 10. In germline, CDR1 is MNHEY, CDR2 SVGAGI.

The chain combines TRBV6-5 with TRBJ2-2; TRBD2 agrees at 8 bases. With V trimmed by 6 bases and J by 11 bases, 8 bases remained unmatched. Germline CDR1 and CDR2: MNHEY and SVGAGI. The CDR3 sequence is 13 residues long. CDR3 sequence: CASSSAGVGELFF. CDR3 nucleotide sequence: TGTGCCAGCAGCTCAGCGGGAGTCGGAGAGCTGTTTTTT.

The chain uses TRBV7-2 and TRBJ1-6; D call uncertain. The germline V gene has CDR1 SGHTA and CDR2 FQGNSA. The CDR3 is 15 residues long. V lost 2 bases, J lost 4 bases, and 9 bases lay in between. CDR3 sequence (DNA): TGTGCCAGCAGCTTAAGTCAGAATTATAATTCACCCCTCCACTTT. Encoded protein: CASSLSQNYNSPLHF.

This rearrangement joins TRBV4-1 to TRBJ1-6; TRBD1 aligns across 10 bases. The germline V gene has CDR1 MGHRA and CDR2 YSYEKL. Trimming removed 4 bases from V and 7 bases from J; junction bases left unmatched: 7. This CDR3 comprises 16 residues. The CDR3 DNA reads TGCGCCAGCAGCCGTCCGGGACAGGGGTTAAATTCACCCCTCCACTTT. This encodes CASSRPGQGLNSPLHF.

The V call is TRBV6-1, the J call TRBJ2-7, with a tentative D call TRBD1 (5 bases). The CDR3 has 14 amino acids. Germline values: CDR1 MNHNS, CDR2 SASEGT. The germline V and J ends were trimmed by 3 bases and 4 bases, with 13 bases remaining between them. This CDR3 is CASSDRGLIYEQYV. The CDR3 region has the DNA TGTGCCAGCAGTGATAGGGGTCTGATTTACGAGCAGTACGTC.

This clone occurred once. The chain carries TRBV27 and TRBJ2-3; 15 positions match TRBD2. Germline V lookup: CDR1 MNHEY, CDR2 SMNVEV (reference sequence). V gave up 5 bases and J gave up 3 bases; unmatched junction bases: 9. The CDR3 spans 18 residues. Here the CDR3 DNA reads TGTGCCAGCAGTCCGATCCCGGGGACTAGCGGGAGGACAGATACGCAGTATTTT. This translates into CASSPIPGTSGRTDTQYF.

This rearrangement joins TRBV6-5 to TRBJ1-5; 11 bases match TRBD1. This CDR3 has 15 amino acids. Germline V CDR1 and CDR2: MNHEY, SVGAGI. The V and J ends lost 4 bases and 3 bases, in that order; junction bases with no gene match: 2. Here the CDR3 DNA reads TGTGCCAGCAGTTGGGGACAGGGGGACAATCAGCCCCAGCATTTT. It is translated as CASSWGQGDNQPQHF.

This chain connects TRBV5-1 to TRBJ1-5; 8 positions match TRBD1. Germline-derived CDR1 and CDR2 are SGHRS and YFSETQ. CDR3 length equals 15 residues. Trimming cost V 0 bases and J 7 bases; bases outside gene matches: 6. The CDR3 sequence: CASSLGTGSGQPQHF. CDR3 sequence (DNA): TGCGCCAGCAGCTTGGGGACAGGGAGTGGGCAGCCCCAGCATTTT.

The gene calls are TRBV6-2 or TRBV6-3 and TRBJ2-1, with TRBD2 as a possible D gene (7 bases). The CDR3 has 17 residues. Germline V gene sequence: CDR1 MNHEY, CDR2 SVGEGT. V dropped 0 bases and J dropped 4 bases, with 16 bases sitting between them. The CDR3 protein is CASSYSAPGGVYNEQFF. CDR3 nucleotide sequence: TGTGCCAGCAGTTACTCGGCCCCGGGGGGCGTATACAATGAGCAGTTCTTC.

V gene TRBV7-3 combines with J gene TRBJ2-1, with a weak D call TRBD2 (6 bases). This CDR3 has 13 residues. Germline V gives CDR1 SGHTA, CDR2 FQGTGA. The ends were cut back, 5 bases at V and 3 bases at J, with 8 bases in the middle. The CDR3 sequence is CASSLTSYNEQFF. DNA of the CDR3: TGTGCCAGCAGCCTGACTAGCTACAATGAGCAGTTCTTC.

The sample holds one count of this clone. This chain uses TRBV6-5 with TRBJ1-3, with TRBD1 matching 8 bases. V was clipped by 7 bases and J by 4 bases; unmatched bases: 6. This CDR3 contains 14 residues. The germline gives CDR1 MNHEY, CDR2 SVGAGI. CDR3 region: CASKMTGEGNTIYF. The CDR3 DNA is TGTGCCAGCAAAATGACAGGGGAGGGAAACACCATATATTTT.

CDR3 residues: CASSFSGTQYGYTF. The CDR3, as DNA: TGTGCCAGCAGTTTTTCCGGGACTCAGTATGGCTACACCTTC. The chain is built from TRBV27 and TRBJ1-2; TRBD1 is a possible D gene (5 bases). This CDR3 spans 14 amino acids. The germline V and J ends were trimmed by 3 bases and 5 bases, with 13 bases remaining between them. Germline loops: CDR1 MNHEY, CDR2 SMNVEV (reference sequence).